The sequence of this TCR beta chain was determined in a study of regulatory T cells in long-lasting Graves disease. Time point indicated: newly diagnosed GD, antithyroid drugs for less than 3 months. The authors made the TCR library using RNA they extracted from PBMCs. HTBI primers from iRepertoire and Arm-PCR of CDR3 regions yielded the TCR beta libraries. TCRdb fed the multiplex PCR reads into MiXCR, producing one record per CDR3 protein. The sample includes hundreds of thousands of distinct CDR3 sequences, around 15% of them seen just once. The CDR3 has 13 amino acids. Trimming shortened V by 5 bases and J by 4 bases, and 12 bases separated the two germline ends.

The sequencing here drew on peripheral blood mononuclear cells (PBMCs), taken at new diagnosis, from a patient treated with antithyroid drugs. The chain combines TRBV12-3 or TRBV12-4 with TRBJ2-7; a possible D gene is TRBD2 (7 bases). The source of this sequence is a female donor with Graves disease. The DNA for the CDR3 is TGTGCCAGCAGTAAGGGGGGGGGTTACGAGCAGTACTTC. Its protein is CASSKGGGYEQYF.